One sample yielded the 29 T cell receptor beta chains listed below, sequenced in a study of PD-1 blockade in classical Hodgkin lymphoma. Specified time point: cycle 4 day 1 (C4D1), after six to seven weeks of nivolumab. The patients all showed relapse after autologous stem cell transplantation, while their brentuximab vedotin exposure varied. Sequenced by immunoSEQ multiplex PCR; TCRdb stores in-frame clones only, minus some. The sample holds around 50,000 clones; about three quarters are singletons and the top ten take less than 15%. This specimen was peripheral blood mononuclear cells (PBMCs), taken before the fourth cycle of nivolumab. Source of these receptors: a human donor with classical Hodgkin lymphoma.

This clone is a singleton in its sample. The rearrangement uses TRBV6-5 and TRBJ1-2; possible D gene TRBD1, 5 bases. V was cut by 8 bases and J by 4 bases, with 20 bases left in between. This CDR3 region has 15 residues. Germline V gene lookup returns CDR1 MNHEY and CDR2 SVGAGI. As DNA, the CDR3 is TGTGCCAGCGCAGATACCGGGGCAGCATTCTATGGCTACACCTTC. Its translation is CASADTGAAFYGYTF.

The CDR3 DNA reads as TGCGCCAGCAGTCCCCTGACAGGGTCCTACAATGAGCAGTTCTTC. Protein product: CASSPLTGSYNEQFF. The V gene is TRBV10-1, the J gene TRBJ2-1; TRBD1 aligns across 7 bases. The V segment lost 5 bases and the J segment 1 base; nucleotides outside the gene matches: 5. Germline CDR1 reads WNHNN; CDR2 reads SYGVQD (reference sequence). The CDR3 is made up of 15 amino acids.

The chain links TRBV28 to TRBJ2-2; maybe TRBD2 (5 bases). The CDR3 length is 13 residues. Trimming shortened V by 2 bases and J by 6 bases, and 7 bases separated the two germline ends. From germline, CDR1 is MDHEN and CDR2 SYDVKM. The CDR3 DNA sequence: TGTGCCAGCAGTTTAGGGCGGGCCGGGGAGCTGTTTTTT. As protein: CASSLGRAGELFF.

The CDR3 nucleotides read TGTGCCAGCAGCTTACTAGGAGCGGCAGATACGCAGTATTTT. Its protein product is CASSLLGAADTQYF. The chain couples TRBV7-9 to TRBJ2-3; D is perhaps TRBD2 (5 bases). The germline CDR1 and CDR2 sequences are SEHNR and FQNEAQ (reference sequence). V dropped 2 bases and J dropped 4 bases, with 10 bases sitting between them. The CDR3 is made up of 14 amino acids.

The V and J genes are TRBV18 and TRBJ1-2; 7 nucleotides agree with TRBD1. The CDR3 consists of 13 residues. With V trimmed by 2 bases and J by 6 bases, 3 bases remained unmatched. Per germline, CDR1 KGHSH and CDR2 LQKENI. The CDR3 region has the DNA TGTGCCAGCTCACCAGACAGGGACCATGGCTACACCTTC. It is translated as CASSPDRDHGYTF.

The chain uses TRBV6-6 and TRBJ1-1, with 9 positions matching TRBD1. The CDR3 totals 14 residues. The trim removed 7 bases at V and 5 bases at J, leaving 8 bases unmatched. CDR1 and CDR2 from the germline V gene are MNHNY and SVGAGI (reference sequence). The CDR3 region has the DNA TGTGCCAGCACAGACAGGGGGATGGTGACTGAAGCTTTCTTT. It is translated as CASTDRGMVTEAFF.

The chain is built from TRBV5-1 and TRBJ2-7; 8 nucleotides match TRBD1. Germline V gene data show CDR1 as SGHRS and CDR2 as YFSETQ. The V gene end was trimmed by 0 bases and the J gene end by 7 bases; junction bases not matched to a gene: 9. The CDR3 has 15 residues. CDR3 protein: CASSLVAGGPGEQYF. In DNA, the CDR3 is TGCGCCAGCAGCTTGGTGGCAGGGGGCCCGGGGGAGCAGTACTTC.

This chain joins TRBV13 and TRBJ1-1; TRBD1 matches at 11 bases. The V gene's germline CDR1 is PRHDT and CDR2 FYEKMQ (reference sequence). CDR3 length: 18 amino acids. The junction had 8 bases not matched to a gene; V was cut back by 2 bases and J by 0 bases. DNA of the CDR3: TGTGCCAGCAGCTTAAGGACGGGACAGGGGGTTTTGAACACTGAAGCTTTCTTT. This gives the protein CASSLRTGQGVLNTEAFF.

The chain recombines TRBV5-1 with TRBJ1-1, with 9 bases aligning to TRBD1. CDR1 is SGHRS and CDR2 is YFSETQ in the germline V gene. V trimming: 4 bases; J trimming: 8 bases; junction bases outside the gene matches: 9. This CDR3 comprises 14 residues. The DNA for the CDR3 is TGCGCCAGCAGCCCGTCAGTCGGGACAGGGGAAGCTTTCTTT. Its translation is CASSPSVGTGEAFF.

The V and J genes are TRBV6-1 and TRBJ1-5; no definite D call. V shed 8 bases and J shed 0 bases, with 11 bases lying between them. The CDR3 extends over 14 amino acids. Germline CDR1 MNHNS, CDR2 SASEGT. The CDR3 loop is CASARAHSNQPQHF. The DNA of the CDR3 is TGTGCCAGCGCTAGGGCACATAGCAATCAGCCCCAGCATTTT.

This clone has only a few counts. The chain recombines TRBV6-6 with TRBJ2-3, with TRBD1 matching 8 bases. CDR1 and CDR2 (germline): MNHNY, SVGAGI (reference sequence). V gave up 5 bases and J gave up 2 bases; unmatched junction bases: 6. This CDR3 comprises 15 residues. CDR3 protein: CASSRTGKDTDTQYF. The CDR3 DNA follows: TGTGCCAGCAGTCGGACAGGGAAAGACACAGATACGCAGTATTTT.

This clone appeared once. The V and J genes are TRBV28 and TRBJ2-3; no definite D call. CDR1 and CDR2 from the germline V gene are MDHEN and SYDVKM. The CDR3 sequence is 12 residues long. The V end lost 5 bases, the J end lost 1 base, and 4 bases lay between the germline ends. The CDR3 sequence: CASSLGTDTQYF. The CDR3, as DNA: TGTGCCAGCAGTCTAGGCACAGATACGCAGTATTTT.

V is TRBV7-2 and J is TRBJ2-7, with 8 bases matching TRBD2. The germline gives CDR1 SGHTA, CDR2 FQGNSA. The V and J ends lost 3 bases and 4 bases, in that order; junction bases with no gene match: 5. The CDR3 runs to 14 residues. CDR3 sequence: CASSFGLAGYEQYF. The DNA for the CDR3 is TGTGCCAGCAGCTTTGGACTAGCAGGGTACGAGCAGTACTTC.

This clone was seen a single time. The chain has TRBV28 and TRBJ2-7; the match to TRBD1 covers 7 bases. Trimming removed 6 bases from V and 3 bases from J; junction bases left unmatched: 11. CDR1 and CDR2 (germline): MDHEN, SYDVKM. The CDR3 sequence is 15 residues long. The CDR3 DNA reads TGTGCCAGCAGCCCGGCAGGGGGACAGCACTACGAGCAGTACTTC. Its protein product is CASSPAGGQHYEQYF.

The V gene is TRBV27, the J gene TRBJ2-1; the D is unclear. CDR3 length: 15 residues. Trimming stripped 3 bases from V and 4 bases from J, with 13 bases between. In germline, CDR1 is MNHEY, CDR2 SMNVEV (reference sequence). This CDR3 reads CASSLNRASYNEQFF. In DNA form, the CDR3 reads TGTGCCAGCAGTTTGAATAGAGCATCATACAATGAGCAGTTCTTC.

The chain has TRBV5-1 and TRBJ1-1; 9 positions match TRBD1. This CDR3 has 17 amino acids. With V trimmed by 3 bases and J by 3 bases, 12 bases remained unmatched. Germline V gene lookup returns CDR1 SGHRS and CDR2 YFSETQ. This chain's CDR3 is CASSSRGTGIGDTEAFF. CDR3 sequence (DNA): TGCGCCAGCAGCTCACGGGGGACAGGGATCGGGGACACTGAAGCTTTCTTT.

V usage is TRBV7-2 and J usage is TRBJ1-1; D is unresolved. Looked up from germline, CDR1 is SGHTA and CDR2 is FQGNSA. The CDR3 loop spans 15 amino acids. V was trimmed by 0 bases and J by 1 base, leaving 9 bases between them. The CDR3 bases are TGTGCCAGCAGCTTAGCTGACCTGGGGAACACTGAAGCTTTCTTT. Protein product: CASSLADLGNTEAFF.

V is TRBV29-1 and J is TRBJ2-3; no reliable D call. This CDR3 region has 13 residues. The V and J ends lost 4 bases and 2 bases respectively, with 10 bases between them. The V gene's germline CDR1 is SQVTM and CDR2 ANQGSEA. The CDR3 sequence: CSVGLRNTDTQYF. Here the CDR3 DNA reads TGCAGCGTTGGCCTCAGAAACACAGATACGCAGTATTTT.

The count of this clone is one. The genes are TRBV28 and TRBJ1-4; D is ambiguous. Trimming shortened V by 3 bases and J by 0 bases, and 5 bases separated the two germline ends. The CDR3 sequence is 14 residues long. Germline lookup yields CDR1 MDHEN and CDR2 SYDVKM. The CDR3 protein is CASSFGSTNEKLFF. The CDR3 nucleotides read TGTGCCAGCAGTTTCGGGTCAACTAATGAAAAACTGTTTTTT.

This clone was seen only once. The genes are TRBV18 and TRBJ1-4; D might be TRBD1 (5 bases). The CDR3 loop spans 16 amino acids. Looked up from germline, CDR1 is KGHSH and CDR2 is LQKENI. Trimming removed 6 bases from V and 0 bases from J, with 14 bases in between. CDR3 DNA: TGTGCCAGCTCGCCTCGGGACGGTGCAACTAATGAAAAACTGTTTTTT. Translating it yields CASSPRDGATNEKLFF.

The chain is built from TRBV2 and TRBJ1-1; 8 bases are a match to TRBD1. This CDR3 is built from 15 residues. J lost 1 base, V lost 5 bases, and 6 bases had no gene match. CDR1 and CDR2 (germline): SNHLY, FYNNEI. Written as DNA, the CDR3 is TGTGCCAGCAGTAATTCAGGGGGCAGGAACACTGAAGCTTTCTTT. Translating it yields CASSNSGGRNTEAFF.

J is TRBJ2-1 and V is TRBV14; D possibly corresponds to TRBD1 (6 bases). This CDR3 region has 15 residues. Germline CDR1 and CDR2: SGHDN and FVKESK. Trimming pared 6 bases from V and 5 bases from J, leaving 17 bases between. The CDR3 nucleotides are TGTGCCAGCAGTCCCCCAGGGGTTCCCCACAATGAGCAGTTCTTC. Its translation: CASSPPGVPHNEQFF.

The chain is built from TRBV7-2 and TRBJ2-7; D is possibly TRBD1 (5 bases). With 1 base removed from V and 4 bases from J, the gap between germline ends came to 11 bases. The CDR3 consists of 14 residues. The V gene's germline CDR1 is SGHTA and CDR2 FQGNSA. The CDR3 DNA reads as TGTGCCAGCAGCTTAGAAACAGGCCGATACGAGCAGTACTTC. It translates to CASSLETGRYEQYF.

This chain joins TRBV4-3 and TRBJ1-1; perhaps TRBD1 as D (6 bases). The CDR3 spans 14 residues. The germline V gene encodes CDR1 LGHNA and CDR2 YSLEER. Trimming took 7 bases from V and 3 from J, leaving 15 bases between them. CDR3 protein: CASMPTEGDTEAFF. CDR3 in DNA: TGCGCCAGCATGCCAACCGAGGGGGACACTGAAGCTTTCTTT.

The rearrangement links TRBV11-2 to TRBJ1-3, with 7 nucleotides matching TRBD1. CDR3 size: 16 residues. V dropped 4 bases and J dropped 0; count of bases not matched to a gene: 6. Germline-derived CDR1 and CDR2 are SGHAT and FQNNGV. The CDR3 DNA follows: TGTGCCAGCAGCTATCTGACAGGGACCTCTGGAAACACCATATATTTT. This translates into CASSYLTGTSGNTIYF.

The rearrangement joins TRBV28 to TRBJ2-1; TRBD2 aligns across 10 bases. With 4 bases clipped from V and 4 bases from J, the junction kept 4 bases outside the gene matches. In germline, CDR1 is MDHEN, CDR2 SYDVKM. CDR3 size: 15 residues. For the CDR3, the DNA is TGTGCCAGCAGTTCACCGGGACTAGCGTACAATGAGCAGTTCTTC. Translated: CASSSPGLAYNEQFF.

The V call is TRBV7-2, the J call TRBJ2-2; a weak D match, TRBD2 (5 bases). This CDR3 comprises 14 residues. Trimming stripped 5 bases from V and 4 bases from J, with 11 bases between. The germline V gene has CDR1 SGHTA and CDR2 FQGNSA. The CDR3 DNA sequence: TGTGCCAGCAGCAATGGACTCTTCACCGGGGAGCTGTTTTTT. Residues: CASSNGLFTGELFF.

This chain joins TRBV21-1 and TRBJ2-7; TRBD1, as called in the table, went unchecked against the DNA. TRBV21-1 is noted as a pseudogene. CDR3 length equals 16 residues. In DNA form, the CDR3 reads TGTGCCAGCAGCGCAGACAGGGTAACCCCCGAATACGAGCAGTACTTC. As protein: CASSADRVTPEYEQYF.

The J gene is TRBJ2-5, the V gene TRBV21-1; TRBD2 is taken as the D call from the table, unchecked against the DNA. TRBV21-1 is an annotated pseudogene. The CDR3 is made up of 16 amino acids. The CDR3 DNA follows: TGTGCCAGCAGCAAAGAAGGATTAGCGGGAGGAGAGACCCAGTACTTC. It specifies CASSKEGLAGGETQYF.